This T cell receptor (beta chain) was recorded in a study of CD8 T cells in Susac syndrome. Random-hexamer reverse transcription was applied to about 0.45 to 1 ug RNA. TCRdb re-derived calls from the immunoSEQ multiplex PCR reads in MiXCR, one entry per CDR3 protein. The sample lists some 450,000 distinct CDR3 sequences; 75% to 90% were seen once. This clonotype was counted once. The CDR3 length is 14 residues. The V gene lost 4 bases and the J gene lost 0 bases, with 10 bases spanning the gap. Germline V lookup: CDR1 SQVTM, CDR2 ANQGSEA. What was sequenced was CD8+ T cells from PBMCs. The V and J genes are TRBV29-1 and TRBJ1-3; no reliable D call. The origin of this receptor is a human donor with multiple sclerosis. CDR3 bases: TGCAGCGTTGTACCCATCGGCTCTGGAAACACCATATATTTT. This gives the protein CSVVPIGSGNTIYF.